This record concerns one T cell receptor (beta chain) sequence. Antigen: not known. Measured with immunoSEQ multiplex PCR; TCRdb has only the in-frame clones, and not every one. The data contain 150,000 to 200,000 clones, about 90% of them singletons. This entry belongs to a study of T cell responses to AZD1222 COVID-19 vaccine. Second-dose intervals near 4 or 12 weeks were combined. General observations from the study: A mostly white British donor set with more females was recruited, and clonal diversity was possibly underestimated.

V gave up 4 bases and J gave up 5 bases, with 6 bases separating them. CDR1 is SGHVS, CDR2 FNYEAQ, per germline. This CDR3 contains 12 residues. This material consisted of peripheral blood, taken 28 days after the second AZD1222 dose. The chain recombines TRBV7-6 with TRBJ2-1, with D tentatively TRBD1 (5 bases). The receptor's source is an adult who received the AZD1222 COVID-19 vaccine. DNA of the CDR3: TGTGCCAGCAGCTCCAGGGACAATGAGCAGTTCTTC. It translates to CASSSRDNEQFF.